This TCR beta chain was obtained from a study of control samples from healthy donors and cancer patients. Measured with immunoSEQ multiplex PCR; TCRdb has only the in-frame clones, and not every one. The repertoire has about 61,000 clones, 90% of them found once; the top ten carry about 6.5%. Germline lookup yields CDR1 LNHDA and CDR2 SQIVND (reference sequence). This CDR3 is built from 16 residues. V shed 2 bases, J shed 6 bases, and the junction held 5 bases outside the gene matches. The chain is built from TRBV19 and TRBJ2-1, with 12 positions matching TRBD2. Material: PBMCs. The clonotype originates from a man aged 55 to 70 with colorectal cancer. The CDR3 reads CASSIPGTSGFNEQFF. The CDR3 DNA reads as TGTGCCAGTAGTATACCTGGGACTAGCGGGTTCAATGAGCAGTTCTTC. Full variable domain (rest looked up from reference TRBV19 and TRBJ2-1): DGGITQSPKYLFRKEGQNVTLSCEQNLNHDAMYWYRQDPGQGLRLIYYSQIVNDFQKGDIAEGYSVSREKKESFPLTVTSAQKNPTAFYLCASSIPGTSGFNEQFFGPGTRLTVL.